These 3 T cell receptor beta chains were all obtained from the same sample, sequenced in a study of blood T cell repertoires in COVID-19. The table came from immunoSEQ multiplex PCR; TCRdb's copy has only in-frame clones and leaves some out. Of about 76,000 clones listed, 85% are singletons. The source material was peripheral blood. The origin of the receptors is a man over 45 with COVID-19, enrolled during active disease.

V and J are TRBV19 and TRBJ2-7; D is possibly TRBD1 (6 bases). V lost 6 bases to trimming and J lost 1 base, with 13 bases between them. This CDR3 has 14 amino acids. Germline V CDR1 and CDR2: LNHDA, SQIVND (reference sequence). In nucleotides, the CDR3 is TGTGCCAGTAGCCACGGGACATTTTCCTACGAGCAGTACTTC. It specifies CASSHGTFSYEQYF.

The V and J genes are TRBV18 and TRBJ1-5; perhaps TRBD1 as D (5 bases). With 6 bases removed from V and 2 bases from J, the gap between germline ends came to 14 bases. Germline V gene data show CDR1 as KGHSH and CDR2 as LQKENI. CDR3 length: 15 residues. This chain's CDR3 is CASSPKGGGNQPQHF. Written as DNA, the CDR3 is TGTGCCAGCTCTCCCAAAGGAGGGGGCAATCAGCCCCAGCATTTT.

V usage is TRBV18 and J usage is TRBJ2-5, with 10 positions matching TRBD1. This CDR3 has 16 residues. The V gene's germline CDR1 is KGHSH and CDR2 LQKENI. After removal of 6 bases from V and 0 bases from J, the junction contained 7 bases not matched to a gene. The CDR3: CASSPSTGGDQETQYF. In DNA form, the CDR3 reads TGTGCCAGCTCCCCCTCGACAGGGGGCGACCAAGAGACCCAGTACTTC.